The entry that follows covers one T cell receptor beta chain sequence. Its antigen remains unknown. The data belong to a study of a mutant IDH1 vaccine in newly diagnosed glioma. Background on the study: Males made up about 62% and females roughly 38% of treated patients, whose mean age was 40.4 years. Antecedent treatment encompassed radiotherapy, temozolomide, or their combination; the majority received both.

Produced via immunoSEQ multiplex PCR; TCRdb's table is partial and in-frame only. The sample shows about 82,000 clones, about 82% of them seen only once. Time point meaning: week 23, last vaccination. The vaccine gave 300 ug of a 20-mer mutant IDH1 peptide subcutaneously per dose. Tumors from donors were new WHO grade 3 or 4 IDH1-mutant astrocytomas with ATRX loss. The length of the CDR3 is 15 residues. Germline values: CDR1 SGHVS, CDR2 FQNEAQ. The ends were cut back, 2 bases at V and 7 bases at J, with 18 bases in the middle. This chain links TRBV7-8 with TRBJ2-7, with a tentative D call TRBD2 (6 bases). The input for sequencing was PBMCs, taken from a glioma patient whose treatment included an IDH1 peptide vaccine. This TCR came from a man aged 25-40 years with glioma. Some clones in this sample may be carry-over from other donors' samples. The DNA of the CDR3 is TGTGCCAGCAGCTTATTAATTCGGGACTCATTTGAGCAGTACTTC. Translating gives CASSLLIRDSFEQYF. The full variable domain, completed using reference TRBV7-8 and TRBJ2-7, is GAGVSQSPRYKVAKRGQDVALRCDPISGHVSLFWYQQALGQGPEFLTYFQNEAQLDKSGLPSDRFFAERPEGSVSTLKIQRTQQEDSAVYLCASSLLIRDSFEQYFGPGTRLTVT.